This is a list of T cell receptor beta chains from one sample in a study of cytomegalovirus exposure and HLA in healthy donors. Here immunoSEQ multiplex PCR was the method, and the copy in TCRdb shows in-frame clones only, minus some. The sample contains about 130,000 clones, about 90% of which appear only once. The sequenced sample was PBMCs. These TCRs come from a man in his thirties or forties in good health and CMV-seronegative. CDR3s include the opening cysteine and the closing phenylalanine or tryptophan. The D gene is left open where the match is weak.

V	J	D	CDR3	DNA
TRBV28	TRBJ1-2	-	CASNHQGGNYGYTF	TGTGCCAGCAATCACCAGGGCGGCAACTATGGCTACACCTTC
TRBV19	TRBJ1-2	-	CASTTAYGYTF	TGTGCCAGTACGACAGCCTATGGCTACACCTTC
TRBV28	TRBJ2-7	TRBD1	CASSYGTGHEQYF	TGTGCCAGCAGTTACGGGACAGGGCACGAGCAGTACTTC
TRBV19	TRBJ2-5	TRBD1	CASSTGTGRFLQETQYF	TGTGCCAGTAGTACCGGGACAGGGAGATTCCTGCAAGAGACCCAGTACTTC
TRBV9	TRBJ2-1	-	CASSMAASYNEQFF	TGTGCCAGCAGCATGGCCGCCTCCTACAATGAGCAGTTCTTC
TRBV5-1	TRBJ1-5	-	CASSPQRGQPQHF	TGCGCCAGCAGCCCCCAGCGAGGGCAGCCCCAGCATTTT
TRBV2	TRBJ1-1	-	CASNTVNTEAFF	TGTGCCAGCAACACAGTAAACACTGAAGCTTTCTTT
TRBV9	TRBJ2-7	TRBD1	CASSPWDSRSYEQYF	TGTGCCAGCAGCCCCTGGGACAGTCGGTCCTACGAGCAGTACTTC
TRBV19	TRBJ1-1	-	CASNTFSEAFF	TGTGCCAGTAATACTTTCTCTGAAGCTTTCTTT
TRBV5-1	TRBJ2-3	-	CASSLSGGPGTDTQYF	TGCGCCAGCAGTCTGTCCGGGGGGCCGGGGACAGATACGCAGTATTTT